A selection of T cell receptor beta chains follows, all from one sample in a study of regulatory T cells in long-lasting Graves disease. TCRdb passed the multiplex PCR reads through MiXCR, listing each CDR3 protein once. The sample contains 600,000 to 850,000 distinct CDR3 sequences, 25% to 35% of which appear only once. Sequencing was performed on peripheral blood mononuclear cells (PBMCs), taken when the disease was refractory, from a patient treated with antithyroid drugs. The receptors were gathered from a female donor with Graves disease. Both conserved end residues are part of each CDR3.

v_call	j_call	cdr3_aa
TRBV6-2/TRBV6-3	TRBJ1-1	CASSYRGRGNPEAFF
TRBV5-5	TRBJ2-7	CASSTGTGVLNEQYF
TRBV6-1	TRBJ1-5	CASSPDGRSNQPQHF
TRBV6-5	TRBJ1-6	CASSYANRDGSPLHF
TRBV11-2	TRBJ1-1	CASSLAGHREAFF
TRBV7-9	TRBJ1-4	CASSHSISTNEKLFF
TRBV30	TRBJ2-5	CAWKALGRQETQYF
TRBV3-1	TRBJ1-2	CASSPRPGSSNYGYTF
TRBV7-9	TRBJ2-7	CASSPEGGGSLYEQYF
TRBV3-1	TRBJ2-7	CASSPPGQRKQYF
TRBV27	TRBJ1-5	CASSLGHGRNQPQHF
TRBV3-1	TRBJ2-3	CASSQEEIRDTQYF
TRBV28	TRBJ2-7	CASSLCINACYEQYF
TRBV6-5	TRBJ1-1	CASSYSLKGAEAFF
TRBV30	TRBJ1-2	CAWSVRQGRYGYTF
TRBV2	TRBJ1-5	CASSDQGNNQPQHF
TRBV3-1	TRBJ1-1	CASERGDTEAFF
TRBV27	TRBJ2-7	CASSLRRNSYEQYF
TRBV3-1	TRBJ2-5	CASYTQGEETQYF
TRBV28	TRBJ1-1	CASSITRPTLGTEAFF
TRBV5-6	TRBJ1-6	CASSANRGDSPLHF
TRBV2	TRBJ2-5	CASRKGLAGLETQYF
TRBV6-1	TRBJ1-5	CASSTTDSNQPQHF
TRBV20-1	TRBJ2-7	CSASLPLAGAAYEQYF
TRBV27	TRBJ1-4	CASSERGLKEKLFF
TRBV28	TRBJ1-3	CASGSGLPTYTIYF
TRBV12-5	TRBJ2-7	CASGLVTGYEQYF
TRBV27	TRBJ1-2	CASSPWSYNYGYTF
TRBV29-1	TRBJ2-2	CSVVGRTVGELFF
TRBV29-1	TRBJ2-7	CSAGQYSYEQYF
TRBV20-1	TRBJ2-7	CSAPRGGAYYEQYF
TRBV7-6	TRBJ2-1	CASSLLVSSPSYNEQFF
TRBV5-1	TRBJ2-5	CASSLVVAAQETQYF
TRBV6-1	TRBJ1-1	CASSPRVGNTEAFF
TRBV20-1	TRBJ1-5	CSARDSGGRRQPQHF
TRBV2	TRBJ1-6	CASSPTGLEFYNSPLHF
TRBV30	TRBJ2-7	CAWTHTGDCAYEQYF
TRBV28	TRBJ2-7	CASSSPGGGRYF
TRBV6-1	TRBJ1-2	CASNRIGTQADYGYTF
TRBV2	TRBJ1-1	CARLDTEAFF
TRBV7-9	TRBJ1-5	CASSQNRVGTYQPQHF
TRBV29-1	TRBJ1-2	CSVDPGQGASGYTF